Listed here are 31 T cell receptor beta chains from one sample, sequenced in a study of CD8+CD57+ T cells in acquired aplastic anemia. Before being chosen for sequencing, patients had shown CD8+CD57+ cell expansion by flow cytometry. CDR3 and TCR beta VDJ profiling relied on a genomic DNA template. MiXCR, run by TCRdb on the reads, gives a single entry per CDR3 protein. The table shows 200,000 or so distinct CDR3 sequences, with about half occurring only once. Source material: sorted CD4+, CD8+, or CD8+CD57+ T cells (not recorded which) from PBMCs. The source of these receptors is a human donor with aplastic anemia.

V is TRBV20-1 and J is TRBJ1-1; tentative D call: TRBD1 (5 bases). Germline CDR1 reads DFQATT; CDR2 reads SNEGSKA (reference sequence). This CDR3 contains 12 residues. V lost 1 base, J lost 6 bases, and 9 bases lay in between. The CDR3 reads CSARGGMSEAFF. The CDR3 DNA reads TGCAGTGCTAGAGGGGGGATGTCTGAAGCTTTCTTT.

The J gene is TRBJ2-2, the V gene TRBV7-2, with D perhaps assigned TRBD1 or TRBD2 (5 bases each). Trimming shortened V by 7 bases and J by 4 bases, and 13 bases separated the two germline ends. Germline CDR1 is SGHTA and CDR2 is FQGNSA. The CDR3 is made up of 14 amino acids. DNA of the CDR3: TGTGCCAGCACCCGGGACGGATTCACCGGGGAGCTGTTTTTT. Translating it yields CASTRDGFTGELFF.

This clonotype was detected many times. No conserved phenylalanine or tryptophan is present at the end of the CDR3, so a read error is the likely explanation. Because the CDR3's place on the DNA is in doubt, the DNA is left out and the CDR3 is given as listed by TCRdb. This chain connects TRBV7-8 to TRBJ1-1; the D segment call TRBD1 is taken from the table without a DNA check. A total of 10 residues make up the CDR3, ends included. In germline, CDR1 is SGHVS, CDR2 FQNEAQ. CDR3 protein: CASSLKGNRD.

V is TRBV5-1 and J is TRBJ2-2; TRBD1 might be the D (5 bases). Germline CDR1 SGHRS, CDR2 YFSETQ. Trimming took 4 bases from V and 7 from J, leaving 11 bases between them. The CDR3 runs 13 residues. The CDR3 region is CASSRSGIGELFF. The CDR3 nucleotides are TGCGCCAGCAGCCGCTCAGGGATCGGGGAGCTGTTTTTT.

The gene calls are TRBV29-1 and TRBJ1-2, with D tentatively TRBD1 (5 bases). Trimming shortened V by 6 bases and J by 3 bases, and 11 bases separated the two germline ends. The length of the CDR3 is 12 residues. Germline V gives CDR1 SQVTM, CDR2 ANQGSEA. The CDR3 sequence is CSVKTGDYGYTF. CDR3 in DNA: TGCAGCGTCAAAACAGGAGACTATGGCTACACCTTC.

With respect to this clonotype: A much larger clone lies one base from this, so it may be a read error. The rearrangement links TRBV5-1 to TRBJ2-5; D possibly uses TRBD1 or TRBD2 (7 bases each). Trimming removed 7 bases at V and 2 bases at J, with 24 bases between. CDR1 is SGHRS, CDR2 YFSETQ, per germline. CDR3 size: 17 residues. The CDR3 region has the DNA TGCGCCAGCGATAGGGGGGAGGGGGCTAGCCTGCAAGAGACCCAGTACTTC. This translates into CASDRGEGASLQETQYF.

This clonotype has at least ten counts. This chain's CDR3 is CASSKAAGGAYEQYF. CDR3 nucleotides: TGTGCCAGTAGTAAGGCAGCGGGGGGCGCCTACGAGCAGTACTTC. The genes are TRBV19 and TRBJ2-7; 9 bases fit TRBD2. The CDR3 has 15 amino acids. Germline CDR1 reads LNHDA; CDR2 reads SQIVND (reference sequence). V dropped 4 bases and J dropped 2; count of bases not matched to a gene: 6.

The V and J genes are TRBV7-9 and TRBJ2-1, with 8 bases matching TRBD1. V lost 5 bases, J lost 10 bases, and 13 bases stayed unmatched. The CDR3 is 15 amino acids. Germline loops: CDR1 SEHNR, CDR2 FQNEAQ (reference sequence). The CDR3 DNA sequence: TGTGCCAGCAGCCAGCAGGGGGCTTGGACCGGGGAGCAGTTCTTC. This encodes CASSQQGAWTGEQFF.

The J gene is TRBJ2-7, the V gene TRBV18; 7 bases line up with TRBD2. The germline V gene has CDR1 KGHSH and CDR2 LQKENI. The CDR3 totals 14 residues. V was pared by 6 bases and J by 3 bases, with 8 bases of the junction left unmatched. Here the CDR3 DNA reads TGTGCCAGCTCCCGAAGCGGGGAGAACTACGAGCAGTACTTC. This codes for CASSRSGENYEQYF.

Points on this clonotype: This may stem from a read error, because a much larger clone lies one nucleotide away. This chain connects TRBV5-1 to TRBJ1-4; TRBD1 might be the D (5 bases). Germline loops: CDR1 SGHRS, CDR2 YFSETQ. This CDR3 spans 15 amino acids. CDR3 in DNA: TGCGCCAGCAGCAGACAGAGATCAACTAATGGAAAACTGTTTTTT. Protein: CASSRQRSTNGKLFF.

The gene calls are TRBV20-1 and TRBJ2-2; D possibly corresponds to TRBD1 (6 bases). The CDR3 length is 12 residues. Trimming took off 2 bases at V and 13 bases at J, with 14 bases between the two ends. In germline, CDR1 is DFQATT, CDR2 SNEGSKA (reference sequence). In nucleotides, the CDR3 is TGCAGTGCTAGATTGTGGGGGCGTTCGCTGTTTTTT. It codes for CSARLWGRSLFF.

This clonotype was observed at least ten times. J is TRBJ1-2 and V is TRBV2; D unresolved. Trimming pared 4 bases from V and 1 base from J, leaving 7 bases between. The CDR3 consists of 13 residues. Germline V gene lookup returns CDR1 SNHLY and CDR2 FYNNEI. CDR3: CASSVRVNYGYTF. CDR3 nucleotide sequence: TGTGCCAGCAGTGTCCGGGTTAACTATGGCTACACCTTC.

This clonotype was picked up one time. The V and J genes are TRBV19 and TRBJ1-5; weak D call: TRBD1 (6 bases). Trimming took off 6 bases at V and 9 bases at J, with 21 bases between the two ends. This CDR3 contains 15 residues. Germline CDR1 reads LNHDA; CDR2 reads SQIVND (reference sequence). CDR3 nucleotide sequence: TGTGCCAGTAGCACAACCGGGACATCCCTCGCGCCCCAGCATTTT. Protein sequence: CASSTTGTSLAPQHF.

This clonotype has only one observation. CDR3 region: CSARNPGQGANGYTF. Written as DNA, the CDR3 is TGCAGTGCTAGAAACCCGGGACAGGGGGCCAATGGCTACACCTTC. The chain recombines TRBV20-1 with TRBJ1-2; 12 bases match TRBD1. Germline V lookup: CDR1 DFQATT, CDR2 SNEGSKA (reference sequence). Trimming cost V 2 bases and J 6 bases; bases outside gene matches: 7. This CDR3 has 15 amino acids.

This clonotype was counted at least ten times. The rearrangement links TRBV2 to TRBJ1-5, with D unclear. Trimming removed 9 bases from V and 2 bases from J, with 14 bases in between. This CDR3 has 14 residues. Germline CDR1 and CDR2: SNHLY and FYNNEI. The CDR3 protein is CASGERTGNQPQHF. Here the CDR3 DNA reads TGTGCCAGTGGGGAGAGAACCGGCAATCAGCCCCAGCATTTT. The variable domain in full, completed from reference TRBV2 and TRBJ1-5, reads EPEVTQTPSHQVTQMGQEVILRCVPISNHLYFYWYRQILGQKVEFLVSFYNNEISEKSEIFDDQFSVERPDGSNFTLKIRSTKLEDSAMYFCASGERTGNQPQHFGDGTRLSIL.

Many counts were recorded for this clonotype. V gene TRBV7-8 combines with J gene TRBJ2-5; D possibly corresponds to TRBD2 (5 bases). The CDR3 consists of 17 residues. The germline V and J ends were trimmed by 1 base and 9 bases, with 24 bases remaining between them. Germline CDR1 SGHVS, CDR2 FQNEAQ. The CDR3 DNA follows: TGTGCCAGCAGCTTAGGGGGTTCGGGGTCCCTCAGTCGGGCCCAGTACTTC. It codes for CASSLGGSGSLSRAQYF.

The CDR3 reads CASSREVGTSVHSEQFF. The CDR3 bases are TGTGCCAGCAGCCGGGAGGTGGGGACTAGCGTCCATAGTGAGCAGTTCTTC. V and J are TRBV6-5 and TRBJ2-1; TRBD2 agrees at 10 bases. The trim removed 6 bases at V and 9 bases at J, leaving 17 bases unmatched. Germline V gene sequence: CDR1 MNHEY, CDR2 SVGAGI. This CDR3 is built from 17 residues.

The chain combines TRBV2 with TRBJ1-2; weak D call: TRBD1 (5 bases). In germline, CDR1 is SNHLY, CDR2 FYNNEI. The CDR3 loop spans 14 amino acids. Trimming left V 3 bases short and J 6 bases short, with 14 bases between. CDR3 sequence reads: CASSELEGRNGYTF. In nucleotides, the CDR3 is TGTGCCAGCAGTGAGCTTGAGGGGCGGAATGGCTACACCTTC.

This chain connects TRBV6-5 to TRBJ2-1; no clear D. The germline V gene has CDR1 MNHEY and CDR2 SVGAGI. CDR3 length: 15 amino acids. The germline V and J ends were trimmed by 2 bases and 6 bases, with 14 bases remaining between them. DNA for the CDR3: TGTGCCAGCAGTTACGGCCTCCCGCCGGCCAATGAGCAGTTCTTC. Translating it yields CASSYGLPPANEQFF.

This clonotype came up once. The DNA of the CDR3 is TGTGCCAGCAGTTACTCCCGGACGGGGGAGACCCAGTACTTC. Translating it yields CASSYSRTGETQYF. This sequence joins TRBV6-5 and TRBJ2-5; D may be TRBD2 (5 bases). The CDR3 is 14 residues long. The germline V gene has CDR1 MNHEY and CDR2 SVGAGI. Trimming left V 0 bases short and J 5 bases short, with 10 bases between.

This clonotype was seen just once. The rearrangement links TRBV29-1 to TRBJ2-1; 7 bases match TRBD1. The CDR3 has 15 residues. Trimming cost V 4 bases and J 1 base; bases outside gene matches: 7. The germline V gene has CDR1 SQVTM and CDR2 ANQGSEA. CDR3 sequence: CSVGQGFRSYNEQFF. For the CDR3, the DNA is TGCAGCGTTGGACAGGGTTTCAGATCCTACAATGAGCAGTTCTTC.

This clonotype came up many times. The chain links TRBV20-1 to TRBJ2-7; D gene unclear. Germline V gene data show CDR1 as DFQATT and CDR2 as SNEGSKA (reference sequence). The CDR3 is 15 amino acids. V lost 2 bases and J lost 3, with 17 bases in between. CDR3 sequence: CSARPQTSGFYEQYF. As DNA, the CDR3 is TGCAGTGCTAGACCCCAAACATCCGGTTTCTACGAGCAGTACTTC.

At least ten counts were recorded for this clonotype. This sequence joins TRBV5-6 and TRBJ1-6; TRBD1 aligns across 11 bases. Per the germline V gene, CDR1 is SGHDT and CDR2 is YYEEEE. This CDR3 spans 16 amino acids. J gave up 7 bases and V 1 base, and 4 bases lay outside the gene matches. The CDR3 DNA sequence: TGTGCCAGCAGCTTGACAGGACAGGGGGCGAATTCACCCCTCCACTTT. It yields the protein CASSLTGQGANSPLHF.

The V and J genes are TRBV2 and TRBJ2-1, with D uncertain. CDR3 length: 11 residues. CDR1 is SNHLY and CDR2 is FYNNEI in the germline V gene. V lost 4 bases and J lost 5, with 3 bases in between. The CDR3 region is CASSGNNEQFF. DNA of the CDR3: TGTGCCAGCAGTGGGAACAATGAGCAGTTCTTC.

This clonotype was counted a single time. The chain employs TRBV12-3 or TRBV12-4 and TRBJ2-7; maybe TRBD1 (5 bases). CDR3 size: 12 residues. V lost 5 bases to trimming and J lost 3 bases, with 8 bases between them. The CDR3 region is CASSPTVYEQYF. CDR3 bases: TGTGCCAGCAGTCCGACAGTCTACGAGCAGTACTTC.

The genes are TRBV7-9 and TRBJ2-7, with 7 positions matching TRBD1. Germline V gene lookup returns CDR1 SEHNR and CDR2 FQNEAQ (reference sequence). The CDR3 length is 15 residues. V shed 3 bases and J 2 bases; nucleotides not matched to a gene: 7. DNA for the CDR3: TGTGCCAGCAGCTTTAGAGGACAGGAGACCTACGAGCAGTACTTC. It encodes CASSFRGQETYEQYF.

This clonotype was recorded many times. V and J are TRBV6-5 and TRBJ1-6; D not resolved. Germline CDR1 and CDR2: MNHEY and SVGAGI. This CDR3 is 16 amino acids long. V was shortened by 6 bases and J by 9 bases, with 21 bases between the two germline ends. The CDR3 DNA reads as TGTGCCAGCAGCTCCGCGCCCGGCGACCTCGCTTCACCCCTCCACTTT. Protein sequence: CASSSAPGDLASPLHF.

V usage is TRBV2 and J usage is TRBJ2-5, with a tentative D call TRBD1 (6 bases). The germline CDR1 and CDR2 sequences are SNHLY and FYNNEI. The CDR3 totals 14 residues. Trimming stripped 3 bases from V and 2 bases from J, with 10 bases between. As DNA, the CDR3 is TGTGCCAGCAGTGATACAGGGATACAAGAGACCCAGTACTTC. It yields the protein CASSDTGIQETQYF.

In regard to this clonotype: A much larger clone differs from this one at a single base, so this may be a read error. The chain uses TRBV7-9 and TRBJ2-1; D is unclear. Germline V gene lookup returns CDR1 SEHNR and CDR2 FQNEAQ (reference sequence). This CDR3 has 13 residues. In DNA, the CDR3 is TGTGCCAGCAGCCAAGGTGTCTACAGTGAGCAGTTCTTC. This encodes CASSQGVYSEQFF. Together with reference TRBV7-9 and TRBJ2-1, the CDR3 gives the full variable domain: DTGVSQNPRHKITKRGQNVTFRCDPISEHNRLYWYRQTLGQGPEFLTYFQNEAQLEKSRLLSDRFSAERPKGSFSTLEIQRTEQGDSAMYLCASSQGVYSEQFFGPGTRLTVL.

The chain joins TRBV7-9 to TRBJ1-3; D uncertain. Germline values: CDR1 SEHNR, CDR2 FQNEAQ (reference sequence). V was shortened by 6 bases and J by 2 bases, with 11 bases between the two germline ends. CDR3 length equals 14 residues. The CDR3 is CASSEVTAGNTIYF. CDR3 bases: TGTGCCAGCAGTGAAGTCACGGCTGGAAACACCATATATTTT.

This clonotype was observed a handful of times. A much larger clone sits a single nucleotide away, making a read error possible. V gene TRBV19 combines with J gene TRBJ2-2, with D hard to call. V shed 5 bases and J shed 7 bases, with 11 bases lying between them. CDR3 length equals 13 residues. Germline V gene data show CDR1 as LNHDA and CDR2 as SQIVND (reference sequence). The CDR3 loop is CASSLGLVGELFF. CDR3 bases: TGTGCCAGTAGTCTAGGCCTTGTCGGGGAGCTGTTTTTT.